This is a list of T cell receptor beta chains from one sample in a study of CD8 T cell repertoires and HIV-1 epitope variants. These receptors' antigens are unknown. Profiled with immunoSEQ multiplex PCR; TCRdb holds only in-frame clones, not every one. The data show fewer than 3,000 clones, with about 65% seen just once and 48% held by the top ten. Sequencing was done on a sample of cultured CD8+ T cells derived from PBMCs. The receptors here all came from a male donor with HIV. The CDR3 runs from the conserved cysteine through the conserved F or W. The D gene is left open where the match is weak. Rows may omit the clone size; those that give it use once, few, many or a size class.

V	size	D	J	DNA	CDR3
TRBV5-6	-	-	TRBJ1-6	TGTGCCAGCAGCTTATGGGAGGAGGATTCACCCCTCCACTTT	CASSLWEEDSPLHF
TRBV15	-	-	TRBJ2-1	TGTGCCACCAGCATGGATGGTTATATGGCAGTTTACAATGAGCAGTTCTTC	CATSMDGYMAVYNEQFF
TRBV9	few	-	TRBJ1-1	TGTGCCAGCAGCGTACGGGGGGACGATTACACTGAAGCTTTCTTT	CASSVRGDDYTEAFF
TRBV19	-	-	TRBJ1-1	TGTGCCAGTAGTATTGGGAGGGGTTCAAACACTGAAGCTTTCTTT	CASSIGRGSNTEAFF
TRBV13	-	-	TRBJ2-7	TGTGCCAGCAGCTTAGTCAGCCACTACGAGCAGTACTTC	CASSLVSHYEQYF
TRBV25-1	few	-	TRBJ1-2	TGTGCCAGCAGTGAATTGGGCAGTTTCTATGGCTACACCTTC	CASSELGSFYGYTF
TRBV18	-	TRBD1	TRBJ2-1	TGTGCCAGCTCATCCCGACAGGGCTCCTACAATGAGCAGTTCTTC	CASSSRQGSYNEQFF
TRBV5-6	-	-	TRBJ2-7	TGTGCCAGCAGCTTGGGCAGCTCCTACGAGCAGTACTTC	CASSLGSSYEQYF
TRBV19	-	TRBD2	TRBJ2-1	TGTGCCAGTAGTATGGGCGGGAGGGCCGTGTACAATGAGCAGTTCTTC	CASSMGGRAVYNEQFF
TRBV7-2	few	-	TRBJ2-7	TGTGCCAGCAGCTTAGTGCCCGAAGCCCCTCACGAGCAGTACTTC	CASSLVPEAPHEQYF
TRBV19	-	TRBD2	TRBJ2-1	TGTGCCAGTAGTATAGTCCCAGCGGGGGGGCAAAATGAGCAGTTCTTC	CASSIVPAGGQNEQFF
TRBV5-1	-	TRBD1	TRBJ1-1	TGCGCCAGCAGCTCACAGGGGGGCCACACTGAAGCTTTCTTT	CASSSQGGHTEAFF
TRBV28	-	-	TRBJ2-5	TGTGCCAGCAGCTGGTCTCGGGAGGAGACCCAGTACTTC	CASSWSREETQYF
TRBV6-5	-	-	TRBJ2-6	TGTGCCAGCAGCGAGGGGGGTTCTGGGGCCAACGTCCTGACTTTC	CASSEGGSGANVLTF
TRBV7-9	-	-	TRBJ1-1	TGTGCCAGCAGCTTTCAGGGGACGAACACTGAAGCTTTCTTT	CASSFQGTNTEAFF
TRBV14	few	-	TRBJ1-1	TGTGCCAGCAGCCTGGGGTGGAACACTGAAGCTTTCTTT	CASSLGWNTEAFF
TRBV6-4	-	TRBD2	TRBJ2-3	TGTGCCAGCAGTGACGGACTAGCGGGGGGGCATACGCAGTATTTT	CASSDGLAGGHTQYF
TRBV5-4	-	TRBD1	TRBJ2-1	TGTGCCAGCAGCTTGGAGCAGGGGGCCTACAATGAGCAGTTCTTC	CASSLEQGAYNEQFF
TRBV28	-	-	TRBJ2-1	TGTGCCAGCAGTCGGGATCTCTATGAGCAGTTCTTC	CASSRDLYEQFF
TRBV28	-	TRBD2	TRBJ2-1	TGTGCCAGCAGGAGCCGACTAGCGGCCCTCAATGAGCAGTTCTTC	CASRSRLAALNEQFF
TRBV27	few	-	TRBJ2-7	TGTGCCAGCAGTTTATTGGCAGGGTCCTCCTACGAGCAGTACTTC	CASSLLAGSSYEQYF
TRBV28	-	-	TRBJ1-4	TGTGCCAGCAGTTCCGAGGGGGTGGGGTGGAATGAAAAACTGTTTTTT	CASSSEGVGWNEKLFF
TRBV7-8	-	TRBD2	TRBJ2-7	TGTGCCAGCATGGGACTAGACCGATACGAGCAGTACTTC	CASMGLDRYEQYF
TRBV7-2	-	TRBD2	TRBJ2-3	TGTGCCAGCAGCTTACTAGCGGGAGGGCATGGAGATACGCAGTATTTT	CASSLLAGGHGDTQYF
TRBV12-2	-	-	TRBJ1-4	TGTGCAAGTCGCCCTCAGACCAGGATGTTTGAAAAACTGTTTTTT	CASRPQTRMFEKLFF
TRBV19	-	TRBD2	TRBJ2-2	TGTGCCAGTAGTATCTCCGGGGGGTGGACCGGGGAGCTGTTTTTT	CASSISGGWTGELFF
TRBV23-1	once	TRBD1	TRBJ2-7	TGCGCCAGCAGTCAATCTCGGGGACAGCCATTTAAAACCTACGAGCAGTACTTC	CASSQSRGQPFKTYEQYF
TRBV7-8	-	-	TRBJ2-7	TGTGCCAGCAGCTTTAGCGGAGAGGGGCGCGAGCAGTACTTC	CASSFSGEGREQYF
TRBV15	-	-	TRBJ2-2	TGTGCCACCAGCAGAGATAGAGGCGCCGGAACCGGGGAGCTGTTTTTT	CATSRDRGAGTGELFF
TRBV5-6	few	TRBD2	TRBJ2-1	TGTGCCAGCAGCTTGGAGCGGGGGAGCTCCTACAATGAGCAGTTCTTC	CASSLERGSSYNEQFF
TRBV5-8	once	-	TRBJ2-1	TGTGCCCAAAGAGGGCCAGGTAGGAATGAGCAGTTCTTC	CAQRGPGRNEQFF
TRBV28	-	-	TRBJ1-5	TGTGCCAGCAGCCTCACAGGGACCCCGCCCCAGCATTTT	CASSLTGTPPQHF
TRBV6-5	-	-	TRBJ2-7	TGTGCCAGCAGTCCGGGACCCACCGGGAACGAGCAGTACTTC	CASSPGPTGNEQYF
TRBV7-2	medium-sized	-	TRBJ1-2	TGTGCCAGCAGCTTACAGGTGCCAGGGGAAGGCTACACCTTC	CASSLQVPGEGYTF
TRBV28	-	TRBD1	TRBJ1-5	TGTGCCAGCAGTTTAGGAGGGGGCGGTCAGCCCCAGCATTTT	CASSLGGGGQPQHF
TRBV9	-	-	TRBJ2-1	TGTGCCAGCAGCGTAGATCCAGGGAACGTCAATGAGCAGTTCTTC	CASSVDPGNVNEQFF
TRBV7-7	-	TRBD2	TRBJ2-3	TGTGCCAGCAGCTTAGGAACTAGCGACCGTGATACGCAGTATTTT	CASSLGTSDRDTQYF
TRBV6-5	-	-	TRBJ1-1	TGTGCCAGCAGTTACGGAACAGGGAACACTGAAGCTTTCTTT	CASSYGTGNTEAFF
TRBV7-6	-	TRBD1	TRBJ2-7	TGTGCCAGCAGCACCGGGACAGGCATCGAGCAGTACTTC	CASSTGTGIEQYF
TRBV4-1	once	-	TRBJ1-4	TGCGCCAGCAGCCAAGGGGTGGATGAGGAAAAACTGTTTTTT	CASSQGVDEEKLFF
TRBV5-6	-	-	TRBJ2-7	TGTGCCAGCAGCTTGGGCAGCTCCTACGAGCAGTACTTC	CASSLGSSYEQYF
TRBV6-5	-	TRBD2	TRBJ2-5	TGTGCCAGCAGTTACGGCCCTAGCGGGGACCAAGAGACCCAGTACTTC	CASSYGPSGDQETQYF
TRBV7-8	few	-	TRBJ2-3	TGTGCCAGCAGCTTAGCGAGCGTTGGAGATACGCAGTATTTT	CASSLASVGDTQYF
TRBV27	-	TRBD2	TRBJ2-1	TGTGCCAGCAGTTTATCGGGACTAGCGAGAATGAATGAGCAGTTCTTC	CASSLSGLARMNEQFF
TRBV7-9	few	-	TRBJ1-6	TGTGCCAGCAGCCCCCGGCAGGGTAATTCACCCCTCCACTTT	CASSPRQGNSPLHF
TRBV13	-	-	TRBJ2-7	TGTGCCAGTTCGGACGTGAGCTCCTACGAGCAGTACTTC	CASSDVSSYEQYF
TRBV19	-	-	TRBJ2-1	TGTGCCAGTAAGGTCCGCCCGTCCTCCTACAATGAGCAGTTCTTC	CASKVRPSSYNEQFF
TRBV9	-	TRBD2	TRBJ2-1	TGTGCCAGCAGCGTAGTGGGGTCCGGGAGGGAGCGCAATGAGCAGTTCTTC	CASSVVGSGRERNEQFF
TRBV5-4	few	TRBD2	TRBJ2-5	TGTGCCAGCAGCCAGCCCGGGACTACCAATGGAGAGACCCAGTACTTC	CASSQPGTTNGETQYF